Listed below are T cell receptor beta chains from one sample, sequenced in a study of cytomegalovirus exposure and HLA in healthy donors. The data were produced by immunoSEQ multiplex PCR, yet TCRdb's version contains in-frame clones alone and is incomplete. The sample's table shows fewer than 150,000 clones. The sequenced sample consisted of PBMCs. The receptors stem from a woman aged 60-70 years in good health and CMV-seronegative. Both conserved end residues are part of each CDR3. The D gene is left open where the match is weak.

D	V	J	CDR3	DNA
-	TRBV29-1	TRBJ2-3	CSPAWGTHTQYF	TGCAGCCCTGCCTGGGGGACTCATACGCAGTATTTT
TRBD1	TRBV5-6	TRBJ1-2	CASSSTGGDYGYTF	TGTGCCAGCAGCTCAACAGGGGGCGACTATGGCTACACCTTC
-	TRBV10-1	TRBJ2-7	CASSESTGYEQYF	TGCGCCAGCAGTGAGTCGACGGGTTACGAGCAGTACTTC
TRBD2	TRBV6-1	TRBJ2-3	CAGSETSGRGYTQYF	TGTGCCGGCAGTGAGACTAGCGGGAGGGGGTATACGCAGTATTTT
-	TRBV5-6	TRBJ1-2	CASSSNSDRGSNYGYTF	TGTGCCAGCAGCTCCAACTCGGACAGAGGATCTAACTATGGCTACACCTTC
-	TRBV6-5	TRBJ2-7	CASSRTVPYEQYF	TGTGCCAGCAGCAGGACAGTACCCTACGAGCAGTACTTC
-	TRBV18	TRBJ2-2	CASSPQGPTGELFF	TGTGCCAGCTCACCACAGGGGCCCACCGGGGAGCTGTTTTTT
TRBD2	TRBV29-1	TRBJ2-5	CSVRRGGQETQYF	TGCAGCGTCAGGCGGGGGGGGCAAGAGACCCAGTACTTC
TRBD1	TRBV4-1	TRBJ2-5	CASSQISGTGKETQYF	TGCGCCAGCAGCCAAATATCCGGGACAGGCAAAGAGACCCAGTACTTC
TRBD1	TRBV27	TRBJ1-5	CASSPWTGQDGDQPQHF	TGTGCCAGCAGTCCATGGACAGGGCAGGATGGAGATCAGCCCCAGCATTTT
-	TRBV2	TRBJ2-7	CASRTEQGSAEQYF	TGTGCCAGCAGGACGGAACAGGGCTCCGCCGAGCAGTACTTC
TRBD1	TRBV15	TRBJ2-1	CATSRRTGPPYNEQFF	TGTGCCACCAGCAGACGGACAGGGCCCCCCTACAATGAGCAGTTCTTC
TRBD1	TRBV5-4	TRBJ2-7	CASSSGQFYEQYF	TGTGCCAGCAGCTCGGGACAGTTCTACGAGCAGTACTTC
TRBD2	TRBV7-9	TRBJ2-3	CASSHPGLAGLDTQYF	TGTGCCAGCAGCCACCCCGGACTAGCGGGATTAGATACGCAGTATTTT
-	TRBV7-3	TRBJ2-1	CASSLLPQTSNEQFF	TGTGCCAGCAGCTTGCTTCCTCAAACAAGCAATGAGCAGTTCTTC
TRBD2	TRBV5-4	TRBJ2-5	CATKLAGAQETQYF	TGTGCCACCAAATTAGCGGGAGCCCAAGAGACCCAGTACTTC
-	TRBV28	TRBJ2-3	CASSFGGRGTDTQYF	TGTGCCAGCAGTTTCGGGGGGCGAGGCACAGATACGCAGTATTTT
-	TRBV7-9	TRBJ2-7	CASSSPERTSYEQYF	TGTGCCAGCAGCTCCCCTGAGCGGACCTCCTACGAGCAGTACTTC
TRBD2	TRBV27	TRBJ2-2	CASSPYSGANTGELFF	TGTGCCAGCAGTCCATATAGCGGGGCCAACACCGGGGAGCTGTTTTTT
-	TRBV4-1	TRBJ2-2	CASSQGQHTGELFF	TGCGCCAGCAGCCAAGGACAGCACACCGGGGAGCTGTTTTTT
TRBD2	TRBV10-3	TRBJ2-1	CAISGTSGNNEQFF	TGTGCCATCAGTGGGACTAGCGGGAACAATGAGCAGTTCTTC
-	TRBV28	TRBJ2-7	CASSSPARQPYF	TGTGCCAGCAGTTCCCCGGCGAGGCAGCCGTACTTC
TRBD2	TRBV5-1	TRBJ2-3	CASSFRGGRSTDTQYF	TGCGCCAGCAGCTTCCGGGGGGGCCGAAGCACAGATACGCAGTATTTT
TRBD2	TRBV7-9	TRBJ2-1	CASSIAGGFDDEQFF	TGTGCCAGCAGCATAGCGGGGGGGTTTGATGATGAGCAGTTCTTC
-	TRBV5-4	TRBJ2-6	CASSPNAVSGANVLTF	TGTGCCAGCAGCCCCAATGCGGTTTCTGGGGCCAACGTCCTGACTTTC
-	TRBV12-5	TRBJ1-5	CASARGGVSNQPQHF	TGTGCTAGTGCCCGGGGAGGGGTTAGCAATCAGCCCCAGCATTTT
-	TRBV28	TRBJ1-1	CASSFLGGRGTEAFF	TGTGCCAGCAGTTTCTTAGGGGGAAGGGGCACTGAAGCTTTCTTT
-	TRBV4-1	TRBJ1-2	CASSQGGLPTNYGYTF	TGCGCCAGCAGCCAAGGTGGACTCCCAACTAACTATGGCTACACCTTC
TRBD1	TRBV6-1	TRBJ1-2	CASRRQGNNGYTF	TGTGCCAGCAGAAGACAGGGGAACAATGGCTACACCTTC
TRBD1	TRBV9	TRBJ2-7	CASSPTGGAFNEQYF	TGTGCCAGCAGCCCCACAGGGGGCGCGTTCAACGAGCAGTACTTC
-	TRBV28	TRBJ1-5	CASSLLADLNNQPQHF	TGTGCCAGCAGTTTATTGGCAGACTTAAACAATCAGCCCCAGCATTTT
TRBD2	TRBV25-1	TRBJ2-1	CASSERLAGGGSYNEQFF	TGTGCCAGCAGTGAACGGCTAGCGGGAGGGGGCTCCTACAATGAGCAGTTCTTC
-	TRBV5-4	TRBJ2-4	CASSPPGRGAELAKNIQYF	TGTGCCAGCAGCCCACCGGGGAGGGGGGCCGAACTAGCCAAAAACATTCAGTACTTC